This T cell receptor beta chain comes out of a study of beta chain features in type 1 diabetes. V gave up 1 base and J gave up 0 bases, with 9 bases separating them. Germline V gene data show CDR1 as SEHNR and CDR2 as FQNEAQ (reference sequence). The CDR3 totals 15 residues. The study's findings and limits: Compared with healthy donors, patients appeared to share more similar naive, central memory and regulatory TCRB repertoires. People with Type 1 diabetes carried modestly yet significantly shorter TCRB CDR3s in all four CD4+ subsets.

Comment on this clone: Its cognate antigen is unknown.

Staining for CD45RO/CCR7/CD25/CD127/CD95/CD27 allowed sorting of CD4+ naive, central memory, regulatory and stem cell-like memory cells. Of the isolated RNA, all was reverse transcribed, and so the sequenced material was expressed TCRB transcripts. Only in-frame clones appear in the TCRdb table, and some are missing; sequencing was by immunoSEQ multiplex PCR. This sample has around 340,000 clones, with roughly a tenth found just once. The genes are TRBV7-9 and TRBJ1-1; no firm D call. Sample: central memory CD4+ T cells from blood. This receptor was obtained from a man aged 25 to 45 with type 1 diabetes. Here the CDR3 DNA reads TGTGCCAGCAGCTTAGTAGGCAAGATGAACACTGAAGCTTTCTTT. Translated: CASSLVGKMNTEAFF.